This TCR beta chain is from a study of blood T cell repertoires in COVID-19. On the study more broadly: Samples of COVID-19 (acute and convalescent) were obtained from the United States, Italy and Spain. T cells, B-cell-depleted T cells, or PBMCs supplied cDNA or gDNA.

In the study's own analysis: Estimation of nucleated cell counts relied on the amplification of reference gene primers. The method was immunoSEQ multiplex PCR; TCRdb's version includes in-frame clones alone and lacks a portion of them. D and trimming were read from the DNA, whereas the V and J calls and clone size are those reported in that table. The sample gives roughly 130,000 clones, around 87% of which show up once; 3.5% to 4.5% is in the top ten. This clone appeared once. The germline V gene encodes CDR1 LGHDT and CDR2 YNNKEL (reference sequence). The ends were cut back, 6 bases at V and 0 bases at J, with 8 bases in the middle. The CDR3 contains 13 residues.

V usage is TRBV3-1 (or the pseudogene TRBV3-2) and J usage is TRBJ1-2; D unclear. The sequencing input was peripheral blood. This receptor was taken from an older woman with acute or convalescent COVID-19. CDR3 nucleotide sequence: TGTGCCAGCAGTCCTAATCCTAACTATGGCTACACCTTC. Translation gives CASSPNPNYGYTF.